These 5 T cell receptor beta chains came from one sample sequenced in a study of HIV-infected children after antiretroviral therapy interruption. Noted treatment: PENTA 11 planned treatment interruption arm or continuous ART arm. RNA-based 3' RACE libraries used unique molecular identifiers. TCRdb independently ran MiXCR on the 3' RACE reads; one entry per CDR3 protein. The table has 70,000 to 90,000 distinct CDR3 sequences, roughly 6.7% seen once. The specimen comprised CD45RA+ CD4+ T cells from PBMCs, pooled from several time points, sampled from a donor given antiretroviral therapy, either interrupted or continuous. Indicated subset: naive CD4+ CD45RA+ CD45RO- T cells. These receptors all come from a pool of human donors with HIV.

This clonotype has at least ten counts. The rearrangement links TRBV12-3 or TRBV12-4 to TRBJ1-4; TRBD1 is a possible D gene (6 bases). CDR3 size: 15 residues. Deletions cut 1 base from V and 8 bases from J, with 14 bases between. The CDR3 loop reads CASSLEGTGSEKLFF. In nucleotides, the CDR3 is TGTGCCAGCAGTTTAGAGGGCACAGGGTCCGAAAAACTGTTTTTT.

Many counts were recorded for this clonotype. The chain links TRBV6-6 to TRBJ1-2; D not resolved. Between the trimmed V and J ends, which lost 5 bases and 5 bases, there was a span of 15 bases. The CDR3 runs 14 residues. Germline V gene sequence: CDR1 MNHNY, CDR2 SVGAGI (reference sequence). CDR3 in amino acids: CASSLIEGRYGYTF. Written as DNA, the CDR3 is TGTGCCAGCAGTCTGATCGAGGGCCGGTATGGCTACACCTTC.

In the case of this clonotype: At one of its ends the junction is not consistent with the germline gene, which may arise from a read error. The chain links TRBV19 to TRBJ1-1; D is unclear. Per germline, CDR1 LNHDA and CDR2 SQIVND (reference sequence). The CDR3 consists of 13 residues. This chain's CDR3 is CANSHWGNTEAFF. The CDR3 DNA follows: TGTGCCAATAGTCATTGGGGGAACACTGAAGCTTTCTTT.

This rearrangement joins TRBV2 to TRBJ2-1; D unresolved. The germline gives CDR1 SNHLY, CDR2 FYNNEI. Trimming took off 5 bases at V and 0 bases at J, with 11 bases between the two ends. The CDR3 covers 15 residues. CDR3 protein: CASSRTPSSYNEQFF. CDR3 in DNA: TGTGCCAGCAGTAGGACGCCCAGCTCCTACAATGAGCAGTTCTTC.

The chain links TRBV7-1 to TRBJ2-1; 9 bases fit TRBD2. TRBV7-1 is recorded as an ORF, its role being uncertain. The CDR3 is made up of 17 amino acids. The V gene end was trimmed by 3 bases and the J gene end by 4 bases; junction bases not matched to a gene: 10. CDR3 in DNA: TGTGCCAGCAGCTCGACCCGAGCGGGGGGAATATACAATGAGCAGTTCTTC. Translated: CASSSTRAGGIYNEQFF.